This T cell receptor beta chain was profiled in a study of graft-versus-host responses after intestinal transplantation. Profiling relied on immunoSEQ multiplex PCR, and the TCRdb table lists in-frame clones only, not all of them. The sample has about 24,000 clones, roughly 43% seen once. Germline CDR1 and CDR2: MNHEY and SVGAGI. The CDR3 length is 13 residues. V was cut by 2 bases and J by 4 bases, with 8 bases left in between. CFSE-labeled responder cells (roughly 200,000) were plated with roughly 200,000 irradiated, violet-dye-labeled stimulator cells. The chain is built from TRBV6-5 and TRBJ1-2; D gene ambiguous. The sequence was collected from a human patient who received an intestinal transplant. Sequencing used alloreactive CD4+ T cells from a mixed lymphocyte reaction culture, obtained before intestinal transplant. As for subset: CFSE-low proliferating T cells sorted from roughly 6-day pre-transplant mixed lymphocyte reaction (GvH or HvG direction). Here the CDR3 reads CASSYGRGYGYTF. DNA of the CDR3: TGTGCCAGCAGTTACGGGCGGGGCTATGGCTACACCTTC.